This entry lists 31 T cell receptor beta chains sequenced from one sample in a study of memory CD8 T cells in hepatitis C reinfection. The time point here: pre-reinfection, 55 to 20 weeks before reinfection detection. Sorted cells were sequenced directly ex vivo without any in vitro expansion. TCRdb keeps only in-frame clones here, not all; method: immunoSEQ multiplex PCR. The data show tens of thousands of clones, about 90% seen once. Source material: naive CD8+ T cells sorted from blood. Source of these receptors: a man aged 18 to 30 with hepatitis C virus infection.

The rearrangement uses TRBV5-5 and TRBJ2-7, with D perhaps matching TRBD2 (5 bases). This CDR3 has 14 residues. With 4 bases removed from V and 6 bases from J, the gap between germline ends came to 17 bases. Germline CDR1 and CDR2: SGHKS and YYEKEE (reference sequence). The CDR3 DNA is TGTGCCAGCAGCCACACCGGGGATACCGGCGAGCAGTACTTC. This translates into CASSHTGDTGEQYF.

The chain employs TRBV4-1 and TRBJ2-1; a weak D match, TRBD2 (6 bases). Looked up from germline, CDR1 is MGHRA and CDR2 is YSYEKL. The CDR3 loop spans 15 amino acids. V lost 4 bases and J 4 bases, leaving 14 bases between the germline ends. In DNA, the CDR3 is TGCGCCAGCAGCCCCGATAGCGGCCCATACAATGAGCAGTTCTTC. Its protein is CASSPDSGPYNEQFF.

V is TRBV7-3 and J is TRBJ2-4; D not certain. The CDR3 runs to 15 residues. Germline values: CDR1 SGHTA, CDR2 FQGTGA. V shed 6 bases and J shed 0 bases, with 12 bases lying between them. CDR3 nucleotide sequence: TGTGCCAGCAGTGACAATCCCTTAGCCAAAAACATTCAGTACTTC. As protein: CASSDNPLAKNIQYF. The full variable domain, its missing parts supplied by reference TRBV7-3 and TRBJ2-4, is GAGVSQTPSNKVTEKGKYVELRCDPISGHTALYWYRQSLGQGPEFLIYFQGTGAADDSGLPNDRFFAVRPEGSVSTLKIQRTERGDSAVYLCASSDNPLAKNIQYFGAGTRLSVL.

The gene calls are TRBV6-6 and TRBJ2-1; possibly TRBD2 for D (6 bases). Germline CDR1 reads MNHNY; CDR2 reads SVGAGI (reference sequence). The CDR3 covers 15 residues. V was clipped by 0 bases and J by 3 bases, with 9 bases between them. CDR3 region: CASSYSDGSYNEQFF. CDR3 coding DNA: TGTGCCAGCAGTTACTCGGACGGGAGCTACAATGAGCAGTTCTTC.

This chain's CDR3 is CASSPNPPWEGLAYNEQFF. For the CDR3, the DNA is TGTGCCAGCAGCCCAAACCCCCCCTGGGAGGGGTTAGCCTACAATGAGCAGTTCTTC. The chain joins TRBV7-2 to TRBJ2-1, with 7 bases identical to TRBD2. V trimming: 5 bases; J trimming: 2 bases; junction bases outside the gene matches: 18. CDR1 is SGHTA, CDR2 FQGNSA, per germline. The CDR3 contains 19 residues.

The CDR3 nucleotides read TGTGCCAGCAGTTTGGCCGGACAGATGAACACTGAAGCTTTCTTT. Translating gives CASSLAGQMNTEAFF. The chain joins TRBV28 to TRBJ1-1; possibly TRBD1 for D (6 bases). Trimming left V 3 bases short and J 0 bases short, with 11 bases between. This CDR3 region has 15 residues. Germline CDR1 and CDR2: MDHEN and SYDVKM.

The chain joins TRBV25-1 to TRBJ1-5, with D perhaps TRBD1 (5 bases). Germline CDR1 reads MGHDK; CDR2 reads SYGVNS. CDR3 length equals 17 residues. V was clipped by 2 bases and J by 0 bases, with 14 bases between them. The CDR3 protein is CASSELGRVYSNQPQHF. CDR3 coding DNA: TGTGCCAGCAGTGAACTGGGCAGGGTTTATAGCAATCAGCCCCAGCATTTT.

The sample holds one count of this clone. This sequence joins TRBV29-1 and TRBJ2-1, with D maybe TRBD1 (5 bases). Trimming pared 3 bases from V and 1 base from J, leaving 7 bases between. The CDR3 contains 13 residues. Germline CDR1 SQVTM, CDR2 ANQGSEA. Here the CDR3 DNA reads TGCAGCGTTGATGGGGCTTCCTACAATGAGCAGTTCTTC. It yields the protein CSVDGASYNEQFF.

This clone was counted a single time. The chain employs TRBV7-4 and TRBJ1-5; 9 bases map to TRBD1. The CDR3 is made up of 16 amino acids. CDR1 is SGHVT and CDR2 is SQSDAQ in the germline V gene. After removal of 5 bases from V and 7 bases from J, the junction contained 12 bases not matched to a gene. Here the CDR3 reads CASSERTGVLRQPQHF. The DNA of the CDR3 is TGTGCCAGCAGCGAAAGGACAGGGGTACTCCGGCAGCCCCAGCATTTT.

The chain recombines TRBV7-6 with TRBJ2-1; 11 bases are shared with TRBD2. V lost 3 bases and J lost 5; bases outside the gene matches: 9. CDR3 length: 17 residues. The germline CDR1 and CDR2 sequences are SGHVS and FNYEAQ. Here the CDR3 reads CASSFDHASGRNNEQFF. CDR3 bases: TGTGCCAGCAGCTTCGATCACGCTAGCGGGAGGAACAATGAGCAGTTCTTC. Looking up the rest from reference TRBV7-6 and TRBJ2-1 gives the full variable domain: GAGVSQSPRYKVTKRGQDVALRCDPISGHVSLYWYRQALGQGPEFLTYFNYEAQQDKSGLPNDRFSAERPEGSISTLTIQRTEQRDSAMYRCASSFDHASGRNNEQFFGPGTRLTVL.

This sequence joins TRBV7-3 and TRBJ2-1; tentatively, D is TRBD2 (5 bases). CDR1 SGHTA and CDR2 FQGTGA come from the germline V gene. The V gene lost 4 bases and the J gene lost 4 bases, with 14 bases spanning the gap. The CDR3 is made up of 15 amino acids. The CDR3 bases are TGTGCCAGCAGCTCGTACCCTGACTATTACAATGAGCAGTTCTTC. This sequence encodes CASSSYPDYYNEQFF.

This chain uses TRBV2 with TRBJ2-5, with 9 bases matching TRBD1. The junction had 11 bases not matched to a gene; V was cut back by 7 bases and J by 5 bases. The CDR3 contains 15 residues. The germline V gene has CDR1 SNHLY and CDR2 FYNNEI. The CDR3 bases are TGTGCCAGCATCCTCCCAGACAGGGGGGATGAGACCCAGTACTTC. It yields the protein CASILPDRGDETQYF.

The chain uses TRBV10-1 and TRBJ2-1; 12 nucleotides agree with TRBD1. Unmatched junction bases numbered 8, after V lost 4 bases and J lost 7 bases. Germline values: CDR1 WNHNN, CDR2 SYGVQD (reference sequence). The CDR3 sequence is 16 residues long. The CDR3 DNA is TGCGCCAGCAGTGGCCCGGGACAGGGGGCTGGGAATGAGCAGTTCTTC. Its protein product is CASSGPGQGAGNEQFF.

V gene TRBV7-6 combines with J gene TRBJ2-7; 7 bases align to TRBD1. Per the germline V gene, CDR1 is SGHVS and CDR2 is FNYEAQ. V lost 1 base, J lost 6 bases, and 6 bases stayed unmatched. The CDR3 runs 14 residues. The CDR3 DNA follows: TGTGCCAGCAGCTTAGGTGACAGGGATGGCGAGCAGTACTTC. Translation: CASSLGDRDGEQYF.

This chain joins TRBV7-9 and TRBJ2-5; TRBD2 matches 9 bases. The germline V gene encodes CDR1 SEHNR and CDR2 FQNEAQ (reference sequence). The CDR3 runs to 15 residues. J lost 5 bases, V lost 8 bases, and 12 bases had no gene match. The CDR3 is CASVPVIAGVETQYF. The CDR3 DNA is TGTGCCAGCGTCCCCGTAATAGCGGGAGTTGAGACCCAGTACTTC.

The CDR3 DNA reads TGTGCCAGCAGCTTCTCTTCCGGGACTAGCGTTCATACGCAGTATTTT. It codes for CASSFSSGTSVHTQYF. This chain uses TRBV9 with TRBJ2-3, with 10 bases identical to TRBD2. CDR1 and CDR2 from the germline V gene are SGDLS and YYNGEE. V gave up 4 bases and J gave up 7 bases; unmatched junction bases: 12. The CDR3 sequence is 16 residues long.

The chain is built from TRBV7-2 and TRBJ2-1, with D perhaps matching TRBD2 (6 bases). Looked up from germline, CDR1 is SGHTA and CDR2 is FQGNSA. V shed 0 bases and J shed 8 bases, with 20 bases lying between them. The CDR3 is 17 amino acids. CDR3 loop: CASSLARAGTPWDEQFF. The CDR3 nucleotides are TGTGCCAGCAGCTTAGCCCGGGCGGGAACTCCATGGGATGAGCAGTTCTTC.

The chain links TRBV27 to TRBJ2-2, with 8 bases lining up with TRBD2. The junction had 2 bases not matched to a gene; V was cut back by 3 bases and J by 5 bases. This CDR3 comprises 14 residues. The V gene's germline CDR1 is MNHEY and CDR2 SMNVEV (reference sequence). The CDR3 protein is CASSLIAGTGELFF. In DNA form, the CDR3 reads TGTGCCAGCAGTTTGATAGCGGGGACCGGGGAGCTGTTTTTT.

The rearrangement links TRBV27 to TRBJ2-7; 11 nucleotides agree with TRBD2. The V and J ends lost 7 bases and 0 bases, in that order; junction bases with no gene match: 5. The germline CDR1 and CDR2 sequences are MNHEY and SMNVEV (reference sequence). This CDR3 comprises 15 residues. CDR3 region: CASKPGLAASYEQYF. In DNA, the CDR3 is TGTGCCAGCAAACCGGGACTAGCGGCCTCCTACGAGCAGTACTTC.

The rearrangement joins TRBV27 to TRBJ2-5; 10 nucleotides agree with TRBD1. This CDR3 is 15 amino acids long. Germline lookup yields CDR1 MNHEY and CDR2 SMNVEV (reference sequence). The J segment lost 5 bases and the V segment lost 6 bases, leaving 9 bases of the junction unmatched. The CDR3 sequence: CASSLRTGGTETQYF. The CDR3 bases are TGTGCCAGCAGCCTCAGGACAGGGGGTACTGAGACCCAGTACTTC.

V usage is TRBV6-5 and J usage is TRBJ2-2, with 8 bases lining up with TRBD2. Trimming removed 7 bases from V and 6 bases from J; junction bases left unmatched: 7. The CDR3 consists of 14 residues. The germline V gene encodes CDR1 MNHEY and CDR2 SVGAGI. CDR3 amino acids: CASTPAGVAGELFF. CDR3 DNA: TGTGCCAGCACCCCAGCGGGAGTAGCCGGGGAGCTGTTTTTT.

This rearrangement joins TRBV29-1 to TRBJ2-5; the D gene is possibly TRBD2 (7 bases). The DNA end is a closer match to TRBJ2-7, so the J assignment may be wrong. Germline V gene lookup returns CDR1 SQVTM and CDR2 ANQGSEA. The CDR3 sequence is 12 residues long. CDR3 sequence (DNA): TGCAGCATACGGGGGGCGGAGAACGAGCAGTACTTC. This sequence encodes CSIRGAENEQYF.

The chain employs TRBV7-9 and TRBJ2-5; D perhaps matches TRBD2 (6 bases). Trimming stripped 8 bases from V and 5 bases from J, with 18 bases between. From germline, CDR1 is SEHNR and CDR2 FQNEAQ (reference sequence). The CDR3 contains 14 residues. The CDR3 loop reads CASRPMGGRETQYF. The CDR3 coding sequence is TGTGCCAGCCGCCCGATGGGGGGAAGGGAGACCCAGTACTTC.

The chain recombines TRBV4-1 with TRBJ2-1, with a possible D match to TRBD2 (5 bases). The V and J ends lost 1 base and 5 bases respectively, with 15 bases between them. Germline V gives CDR1 MGHRA, CDR2 YSYEKL. The CDR3 is 16 amino acids. CDR3 protein: CASSQVSEGRDNEQFF. The CDR3 DNA reads TGCGCCAGCAGCCAAGTTAGTGAGGGCCGGGACAATGAGCAGTTCTTC.

The chain carries TRBV7-8 and TRBJ2-1; D is uncertain. Germline V gene data show CDR1 as SGHVS and CDR2 as FQNEAQ. The CDR3 spans 15 residues. V was cut by 1 base and J by 0 bases, with 7 bases left in between. The CDR3 is CASSLEESSYNEQFF. DNA of the CDR3: TGTGCCAGCAGCTTAGAAGAGAGCTCCTACAATGAGCAGTTCTTC.

V usage is TRBV9 and J usage is TRBJ1-2; 10 nucleotides agree with TRBD1. CDR1 SGDLS and CDR2 YYNGEE come from the germline V gene. The CDR3 is made up of 15 amino acids. After removal of 3 bases from V and 3 bases from J, the junction contained 5 bases not matched to a gene. CDR3 coding DNA: TGTGCCAGCAGCGGACAGGGGGCGCCTGACTATGGCTACACCTTC. Its protein product is CASSGQGAPDYGYTF.

The chain joins TRBV7-9 to TRBJ2-2, with 7 nucleotides matching TRBD1. The CDR3 has 16 residues. Germline CDR1 is SEHNR and CDR2 is FQNEAQ (reference sequence). V dropped 2 bases and J dropped 6; count of bases not matched to a gene: 9. CDR3 nucleotides: TGTGCCAGCAGCTTAAGAAGGGGGCAAGGCCCCGGGGAGCTGTTTTTT. Translation gives CASSLRRGQGPGELFF. Supplemented by reference TRBV7-9 and TRBJ2-2, the full variable domain reads DTGVSQNPRHKITKRGQNVTFRCDPISEHNRLYWYRQTLGQGPEFLTYFQNEAQLEKSRLLSDRFSAERPKGSFSTLEIQRTEQGDSAMYLCASSLRRGQGPGELFFGEGSRLTVL.

The chain links TRBV6-1 to TRBJ1-2, with a tentative D call TRBD1 (5 bases). V was clipped by 6 bases and J by 3 bases, with 17 bases between them. Germline loops: CDR1 MNHNS, CDR2 SASEGT. CDR3 length: 15 amino acids. CDR3 DNA: TGTGCCAGCAGACAAAATACAGGTGCCCACTATGGCTACACCTTC. Its protein is CASRQNTGAHYGYTF.

This rearrangement joins TRBV6-5 to TRBJ2-5; D perhaps matches TRBD1 (6 bases). Trimming removed 6 bases from V and 3 bases from J, with 14 bases in between. Germline V CDR1 and CDR2: MNHEY, SVGAGI. The CDR3 totals 14 residues. The DNA of the CDR3 is TGTGCCAGCAGCCAGGGGTGGCAGAAAGAGACCCAGTACTTC. It yields the protein CASSQGWQKETQYF.

This clone came up once. The chain has TRBV4-1 and TRBJ2-3; tentative D call: TRBD2 (7 bases). Germline V gives CDR1 MGHRA, CDR2 YSYEKL. CDR3 length equals 16 residues. Trimming took off 4 bases at V and 0 bases at J, with 14 bases between the two ends. CDR3 protein: CASSLGGGLSTDTQYF. Here the CDR3 DNA reads TGCGCCAGCAGCCTAGGGGGGGGGTTGAGCACAGATACGCAGTATTTT.

CDR3 sequence (DNA): TGCAGCGTTGAAGGGGCGGGAGGATCCTACAATGAGCAGTTCTTC. It is translated as CSVEGAGGSYNEQFF. V and J are TRBV29-1 and TRBJ2-1, with TRBD2 matching over 8 bases. This CDR3 is 15 amino acids long. Germline CDR1 is SQVTM and CDR2 is ANQGSEA. J gave up 1 base and V 1 base, and 3 bases lay outside the gene matches.